This T cell receptor (beta chain) was recorded in a study of cytomegalovirus exposure and HLA in healthy donors. It was with 60 Vbeta and 13 Jbeta primers that the PCR ran. Some clones are missing from TCRdb's copy, which holds only in-frame ones; the method was immunoSEQ multiplex PCR. The sample has 100,000 to 150,000 clones, over 70% seen once. Whole-study results and caveats: Being productive about 87% or about 30% of the time was typical of most TCR beta V segments in an earlier analysis. CMV serostatus was the sole immune exposure information available.

The V gene's germline CDR1 is MNHNS and CDR2 SASEGT. This CDR3 region has 12 residues. Between the trimmed V and J ends, which lost 8 bases and 3 bases, there was a span of 8 bases. In the case of this clone: Its antigen is still unknown.

At sampling all donors were nominally healthy, likely with unrecorded immune exposures. Sample: PBMCs. This clonotype was sampled from a woman aged 55 to 70 in good health and CMV-seropositive. The chain employs TRBV6-1 and TRBJ2-1; D remains ambiguous. The CDR3 DNA follows: TGTGCCAGCGTGCGGCTCTACAATGAGCAGTTCTTC. Its translation: CASVRLYNEQFF.